The next 14 T cell receptor beta chains were all read from a single sample in a study of T cell responses to AZD1222 COVID-19 vaccine. The assay was immunoSEQ multiplex PCR, and TCRdb's table has in-frame clones only and misses some. The profile shows approximately 110,000 clones, about 85% of them singletons. The sample in question was peripheral blood, obtained 28 days after the second AZD1222 dose. Receptors originate from an adult who received the AZD1222 COVID-19 vaccine.

This clone was picked up one time. The chain links TRBV5-1 to TRBJ2-1, with 7 bases that match TRBD2. Trimming at V came to 0 bases and at J to 6 bases, leaving 9 bases not matched to a gene. Germline CDR1 reads SGHRS; CDR2 reads YFSETQ. The CDR3 is 16 residues long. CDR3 sequence: CASSLGGGLAANEQFF. In DNA, the CDR3 is TGCGCCAGCAGCTTGGGGGGTGGGCTAGCGGCCAATGAGCAGTTCTTC.

The CDR3: CASSSRTGRGSYEQYF. The CDR3 region has the DNA TGTGCCAGCAGTTCTCGGACAGGGAGGGGGTCCTACGAGCAGTACTTC. The V gene is TRBV28, the J gene TRBJ2-7; a possible D gene is TRBD1 (8 bases). Germline V lookup: CDR1 MDHEN, CDR2 SYDVKM. The CDR3 length is 16 residues. V was cut by 4 bases and J by 1 base, with 17 bases left in between.

The genes are TRBV5-6 and TRBJ1-1, with TRBD1 matching 7 bases. CDR3 length equals 14 residues. J was trimmed by 0 bases and V by 7 bases; bases with no gene match: 6. CDR1 and CDR2 (germline): SGHDT, YYEEEE. The CDR3 coding sequence is TGTGCCAGCGGATCCAGGGGGTTGAACACTGAAGCTTTCTTT. Encoded protein: CASGSRGLNTEAFF.

CDR3: CASSQDGLRGLAGGGSYNEQFF. The CDR3 nucleotides are TGCGCCAGCAGCCAAGACGGACTACGGGGACTAGCGGGGGGCGGCTCCTACAATGAGCAGTTCTTC. The rearrangement links TRBV4-1 to TRBJ2-1; 15 positions match TRBD2. The CDR3 is made up of 22 amino acids. CDR1 MGHRA and CDR2 YSYEKL come from the germline V gene. Trimming took 0 bases from V and 0 from J; bases not matched to a gene: 12.

CDR3 DNA: TGTGCCAGCAGCTTGGATACGCTCGAGCAGTACTTC. Translating it yields CASSLDTLEQYF. J is TRBJ2-7 and V is TRBV5-4, with D hard to call. Trimming pared 0 bases from V and 6 bases from J, leaving 7 bases between. The germline V gene encodes CDR1 SGHNT and CDR2 YYREEE (reference sequence). CDR3 length: 12 residues.

This chain uses TRBV3-1 (or the pseudogene TRBV3-2) with TRBJ2-2, with D possibly TRBD2 on 6 matching bases. Trimming took off 11 bases at V and 10 bases at J, with 11 bases between the two ends. From germline, CDR1 is LGHDT and CDR2 YNNKEL (reference sequence). The length of the CDR3 is 10 residues. CDR3 residues: CAAGSSELFF. DNA of the CDR3: TGTGCCGCGGGGAGTTCGGAGCTGTTTTTT.

This clone appeared a single time. The chain recombines TRBV24-1 with TRBJ2-6; D possibly corresponds to TRBD1 (6 bases). The germline V gene has CDR1 KGHDR and CDR2 SFDVKD. The CDR3 extends over 19 amino acids. The germline V and J ends were trimmed by 6 bases and 0 bases, with 20 bases remaining between them. CDR3 in amino acids: CATSRTGFGDSSGANVLTF. The CDR3 region has the DNA TGTGCCACCAGTCGAACAGGGTTTGGGGATAGCTCTGGGGCCAACGTCCTGACTTTC.

The genes are TRBV11-2 and TRBJ2-3; TRBD1 is a possible D gene (6 bases). The CDR3 runs to 19 residues. Trimming cost V 2 bases and J 0 bases, with 21 bases left between them. Germline-derived CDR1 and CDR2 are SGHAT and FQNNGV. The CDR3 sequence: CASSLRTVTGLGSTDTQYF. The CDR3, as DNA: TGTGCCAGCAGCTTAAGGACCGTAACAGGGTTGGGGAGCACAGATACGCAGTATTTT. Combining the CDR3 with reference TRBV11-2 and TRBJ2-3 gives the whole variable domain EAGVAQSPRYKIIEKRQSVAFWCNPISGHATLYWYQQILGQGPKLLIQFQNNGVVDDSQLPKDRFSAERLKGVDSTLKIQPAKLEDSAVYLCASSLRTVTGLGSTDTQYFGPGTRLTVL.

This sequence joins TRBV27 and TRBJ1-1; the D gene is possibly TRBD1 (5 bases). CDR1 is MNHEY and CDR2 is SMNVEV in the germline V gene (reference sequence). V lost 2 bases and J lost 1, with 11 bases in between. This CDR3 contains 15 residues. The CDR3 sequence: CASSLRTNPNTEAFF. The CDR3 DNA sequence: TGTGCCAGCAGTTTAAGGACAAACCCGAACACTGAAGCTTTCTTT.

The chain employs TRBV9 and TRBJ2-1, with TRBD2 matching 7 bases. Germline CDR1 SGDLS, CDR2 YYNGEE. V was pared by 3 bases and J by 2 bases, with 5 bases of the junction left unmatched. This CDR3 is 15 amino acids long. DNA of the CDR3: TGTGCCAGCAGCGCCAGCGGGGATACCTACAATGAGCAGTTCTTC. It is translated as CASSASGDTYNEQFF.

This chain uses TRBV4-1 with TRBJ1-6; D possibly corresponds to TRBD1 (5 bases). Trimming took 4 bases from V and 9 from J, leaving 13 bases between them. The germline CDR1 and CDR2 sequences are MGHRA and YSYEKL. The CDR3 is 14 amino acids. CDR3 nucleotides: TGCGCCAGCAGCCCGTTCTCTCAGGGTTCACCCCTCCACTTT. Amino acid sequence: CASSPFSQGSPLHF.

The chain combines TRBV11-2 with TRBJ2-2; tentative D call: TRBD1 (5 bases). Deletions cut 5 bases from V and 4 bases from J, with 14 bases between. CDR1 SGHAT and CDR2 FQNNGV come from the germline V gene. This CDR3 is built from 15 residues. In nucleotides, the CDR3 is TGTGCCAGCAGCACCGTCCAGGGTAGCACCGGGGAGCTGTTTTTT. Translating it yields CASSTVQGSTGELFF.

The V and J genes are TRBV11-2 and TRBJ2-7, with TRBD2 identical over 10 bases. This CDR3 has 16 residues. Germline CDR1 and CDR2: SGHAT and FQNNGV. J gave up 0 bases and V 1 base, and 3 bases lay outside the gene matches. For the CDR3, the DNA is TGTGCCAGCAGCTTAGCTAGCGGGAGTAGCTCCTACGAGCAGTACTTC. The encoded protein is CASSLASGSSSYEQYF.

In this sample, this clone turned up a few times. Written as DNA, the CDR3 is TGTGCCAGCGGGGAGGGATTAGGAAGCTACAATGAGCAGTTCTTC. Its translation: CASGEGLGSYNEQFF. The chain employs TRBV6-4 and TRBJ2-1; 7 bases are a match to TRBD2. The CDR3 contains 15 residues. Germline V lookup: CDR1 MRHNA, CDR2 SNTAGT. V shed 8 bases and J 3 bases; nucleotides not matched to a gene: 10.